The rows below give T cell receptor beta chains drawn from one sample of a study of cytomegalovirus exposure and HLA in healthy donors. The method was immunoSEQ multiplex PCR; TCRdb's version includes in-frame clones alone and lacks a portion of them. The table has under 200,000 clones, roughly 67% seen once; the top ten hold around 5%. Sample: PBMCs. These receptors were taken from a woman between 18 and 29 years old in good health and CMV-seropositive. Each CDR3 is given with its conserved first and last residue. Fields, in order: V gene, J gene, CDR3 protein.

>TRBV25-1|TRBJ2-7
CASSDTRQGQVHEQYF
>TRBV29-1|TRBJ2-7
CSARQVLSTYEQYF
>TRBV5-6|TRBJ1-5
CASSSYRGNQPQHF
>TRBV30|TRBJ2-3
CAWSGRDTQYF
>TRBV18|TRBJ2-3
CASSWGLSSTDTQYF
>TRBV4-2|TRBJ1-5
CASSQEAGLNQPQHF
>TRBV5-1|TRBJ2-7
CASSIRDSSSYEQYF
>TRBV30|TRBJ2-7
CAWSIGGQGFTYEQYF
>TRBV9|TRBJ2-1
CASSNYGRGASYNEQFF
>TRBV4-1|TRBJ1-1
CASSPNSGTEAFF
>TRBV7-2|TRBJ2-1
CASSLLAGGQGEQFF
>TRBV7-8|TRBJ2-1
CASSLARGTHNEQFF
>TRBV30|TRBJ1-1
CAWSTSGGTEAFF
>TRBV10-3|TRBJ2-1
CAISEGGGASSYNEQFF
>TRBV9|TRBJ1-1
CASSVDAGTEAFF
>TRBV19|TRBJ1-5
CASSIRGSNQPQHF
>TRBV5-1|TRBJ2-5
CASSLGRGGRETQYF